This T cell receptor beta chain was profiled in a study of identical twins. The table lists this clonotype with a few counts. TCRdb analysed the 5' RACE reads with MiXCR anew, one entry per CDR3 protein. The repertoire consists of a few hundred thousand distinct CDR3 sequences, with about 8.9% occurring once and the leading ten covering roughly 2.1%. The same data also contributed to another study, on yellow fever vaccine responses in identical twins. As that report states: In identical twins, vaccine T cell responses appeared partly shared and partly individual.

This clonotype was sampled from a woman between 18 and 30 years old in good health. The sample taken for sequencing was memory (CD45RO+) T cells sorted from blood.

The DNA for the CDR3 is TGCAGTGCTAGAGATCAGGGGACTAGCGGGAGGTCCTACGAGCAGTACTTC. Protein: CSARDQGTSGRSYEQYF. The gene calls are TRBV20-1 and TRBJ2-7; TRBD2 matches 15 bases. V was clipped by 0 bases and J by 1 base; unmatched bases: 4. Germline-derived CDR1 and CDR2 are DFQATT and SNEGSKA (reference sequence). The CDR3 has 17 residues.